The rows below give T cell receptor beta chains drawn from one sample of a study of cytomegalovirus exposure and HLA in healthy donors. The data were produced by immunoSEQ multiplex PCR, yet TCRdb's version contains in-frame clones alone and is incomplete. The sample's table shows around 100,000 clones. Sequenced: PBMCs. Receptors originate from a man aged 35 to 55 in good health and CMV-seropositive. The conserved cysteine and the conserved F or W are not part of the CDR3 here. The D gene is left open where the match is weak.

TRBV27 | TRBD2 | ASRPLTGLADIGELF
TRBV7-2 | . | ASSPRRGGYT
TRBV10-1 | . | ASSAGFEQY
TRBV6-1 | TRBD1 | ASRETWTGGGYGYT
TRBV5-5 | TRBD2 | ASSPGTSMANEQF
TRBV11-2 | TRBD1 | ASSIDRGYLYEQY
TRBV7-9 | . | ASSLNTGELF
TRBV5-4 | . | ASSPGFGGANTGELF
TRBV29-1 | . | SVGRVLGYEQY
TRBV7-9 | . | ASSVADRSYGYT
TRBV4-1 | . | ASSPRQPSDEQY
TRBV5-5 | . | ASSLNGAQETQY
TRBV28 | . | ASSPEGLRTTEAF
TRBV4-3 | . | ASSQSLAAGGPLFNEQF
TRBV10-3 | TRBD2 | ATSGGDTGELF
TRBV29-1 | TRBD2 | SVDPGGVYNEQF
TRBV2 | . | ASRPIGQQLSYEQY
TRBV28 | . | ASSLLGGSGEKLF
TRBV5-1 | TRBD2 | ASSLSGRGYEQY
TRBV6-1 | TRBD2 | ASNPGLAVPWEQY
TRBV29-1 | TRBD2 | SVVPWTSGSYEQY
TRBV5-1 | . | ASRLGNSYEQY
TRBV10-2 | TRBD2 | ASSGGAGDSYEQY
TRBV11-2 | . | ASSLGSSYNEQF
TRBV28 | TRBD1 | ASSRQGRSTDTQY
TRBV6-5 | . | ASRSGAAGNQPQH
TRBV9 | TRBD2 | ASSAQRGGSLDEQF
TRBV7-2 | TRBD2 | ASSRLTSGSPVSYNEQF